The 17 T cell receptor beta chains presented below share a single source sample, sequenced in a study of blood T cell repertoires in COVID-19. Generated by immunoSEQ multiplex PCR, the TCRdb table keeps only in-frame clones and is missing some. This sample has fewer than 400,000 clones; around 85% occur once, and the top ten carry under 4%. Source material: peripheral blood. All receptors derive from a young woman with acute or convalescent COVID-19.

This chain joins TRBV6-5 and TRBJ1-5; D is undetermined. The CDR3 contains 13 residues. V was pared by 4 bases and J by 4 bases, with 8 bases between. The germline CDR1 and CDR2 sequences are MNHEY and SVGAGI. The CDR3 DNA is TGTGCCAGCAGTTGGAGGGAGAATCAGCCCCAGCATTTT. This gives the protein CASSWRENQPQHF.

The chain employs TRBV6-5 and TRBJ1-2; D remains unclear. CDR3 length: 13 amino acids. The germline CDR1 and CDR2 sequences are MNHEY and SVGAGI. V was cut by 7 bases and J by 7 bases, with 16 bases left in between. CDR3 region: CASTDGGPAGYTF. As DNA, the CDR3 is TGTGCCAGCACCGACGGCGGTCCAGCTGGCTACACCTTC.

The rearrangement joins TRBV3-1 (or the pseudogene TRBV3-2) to TRBJ1-1, with a weak D call TRBD1 (5 bases). Trimming took off 4 bases at V and 3 bases at J, with 15 bases between the two ends. The CDR3 extends over 15 amino acids. Germline-derived CDR1 and CDR2 are LGHDT and YNNKEL (reference sequence). The CDR3 reads CASSPIAGTYTEAFF. In DNA, the CDR3 is TGTGCCAGCAGCCCTATTGCCGGGACTTACACTGAAGCTTTCTTT.

The chain carries TRBV2 and TRBJ2-5, with D unresolved. The germline gives CDR1 SNHLY, CDR2 FYNNEI. CDR3 length: 15 residues. V gave up 7 bases and J gave up 5 bases, with 20 bases separating them. The DNA for the CDR3 is TGTGCCAGCACCCGAAGCTTGGCCCTAGTTGAGACCCAGTACTTC. The encoded protein is CASTRSLALVETQYF.

The count of this clone is one. V gene TRBV29-1 combines with J gene TRBJ2-5; tentative D call: TRBD2 (6 bases). Germline V CDR1 and CDR2: SQVTM, ANQGSEA. This CDR3 is built from 13 residues. V was cut by 6 bases and J by 2 bases, with 13 bases left in between. CDR3 residues: CSVSDYSQETQYF. For the CDR3, the DNA is TGCAGCGTCTCGGACTACTCGCAAGAGACCCAGTACTTC. Looking up the rest from reference TRBV29-1 and TRBJ2-5 gives the full variable domain: SAVISQKPSRDICQRGTSLTIQCQVDSQVTMMFWYRQQPGQSLTLIATANQGSEATYESGFVIDKFPISRPNLTFSTLTVSNMSPEDSSIYLCSVSDYSQETQYFGPGTRLLVL.

This clone was counted between two and nine times. CDR3 DNA: TGCGCCAGCAGTGAGTCGAGGGAGCGGGACGACCAACGAGATACGCAGTATTTT. Encoded protein: CASSESRERDDQRDTQYF. The chain has TRBV10-1 and TRBJ2-3, with 7 bases identical to TRBD2. The J segment lost 5 bases and the V segment lost 0 bases, leaving 14 bases of the junction unmatched. The CDR3 extends over 18 amino acids. From germline, CDR1 is WNHNN and CDR2 SYGVQD (reference sequence).

The chain combines TRBV7-9 with TRBJ1-3; D call uncertain. The germline V gene encodes CDR1 SEHNR and CDR2 FQNEAQ (reference sequence). Trimming took off 5 bases at V and 3 bases at J, with 17 bases between the two ends. CDR3 length equals 16 residues. The CDR3 DNA reads as TGTGCCAGCAGCCCCCCGTCGTTGCCACATGGAAACACCATATATTTT. This sequence encodes CASSPPSLPHGNTIYF. The complete variable domain, with remaining parts taken from reference TRBV7-9 and TRBJ1-3, reads DTGVSQNPRHKITKRGQNVTFRCDPISEHNRLYWYRQTLGQGPEFLTYFQNEAQLEKSRLLSDRFSAERPKGSFSTLEIQRTEQGDSAMYLCASSPPSLPHGNTIYFGEGSWLTVV.

The chain combines TRBV29-1 with TRBJ2-7; 13 bases are shared with TRBD2. The germline V gene encodes CDR1 SQVTM and CDR2 ANQGSEA. CDR3 length: 13 amino acids. The V segment lost 5 bases and the J segment 6 bases; nucleotides outside the gene matches: 4. The CDR3 DNA reads TGCAGCGTTCGGACTAGCGGGAGCGGCGAGCAGTACTTC. It yields the protein CSVRTSGSGEQYF.

V and J are TRBV29-1 and TRBJ2-3, with D perhaps matching TRBD2 (6 bases). The CDR3 is 15 residues long. The germline gives CDR1 SQVTM, CDR2 ANQGSEA. Trimming pared 2 bases from V and 0 bases from J, leaving 12 bases between. The chain's CDR3 is CSVEIGGASTDTQYF. Here the CDR3 DNA reads TGCAGCGTTGAAATCGGGGGAGCTAGCACAGATACGCAGTATTTT.

The chain combines TRBV24-1 with TRBJ1-5; a weak D match, TRBD1 (6 bases). The CDR3 covers 15 residues. CDR1 and CDR2 (germline): KGHDR, SFDVKD. V was trimmed by 7 bases and J by 0 bases, leaving 12 bases between them. The CDR3 sequence is CATRSGHPSNQPQHF. The CDR3 DNA sequence: TGTGCCACCAGATCGGGACACCCTAGCAATCAGCCCCAGCATTTT.

V is TRBV27 and J is TRBJ1-1; D unresolved. From germline, CDR1 is MNHEY and CDR2 SMNVEV (reference sequence). Trimming shortened V by 4 bases and J by 2 bases, and 17 bases separated the two germline ends. CDR3 length: 16 residues. The CDR3 DNA is TGTGCCAGCAGTTCCCCCTCCTACGGGGAAAACACTGAAGCTTTCTTT. It codes for CASSSPSYGENTEAFF.

The chain joins TRBV28 to TRBJ2-1; D may be TRBD2 (6 bases). The CDR3 runs 14 residues. Germline V gene sequence: CDR1 MDHEN, CDR2 SYDVKM. The V gene lost 6 bases and the J gene lost 7 bases, with 16 bases spanning the gap. This chain's CDR3 is CASRRPGGVNEQFF. DNA of the CDR3: TGTGCCAGCAGGAGACCCGGGGGTGTGAATGAGCAGTTCTTC.

J is TRBJ2-6 and V is TRBV3-1 (or the pseudogene TRBV3-2); 7 positions match TRBD2. The CDR3 is 15 amino acids. CDR1 and CDR2 from the germline V gene are LGHDT and YNNKEL (reference sequence). Trimming removed 2 bases from V and 4 bases from J; junction bases left unmatched: 2. The CDR3 here is CASSQLAVGANVLTF. CDR3 sequence (DNA): TGTGCCAGCAGCCAACTAGCGGTAGGGGCCAACGTCCTGACTTTC.

The CDR3 DNA reads TGCGCCAGCAGTGCGACAGGTCGTAGCTCCTACGAGCAGTACTTC. The encoded protein is CASSATGRSSYEQYF. This chain uses TRBV10-1 with TRBJ2-7; tentatively, D is TRBD1 (6 bases). Trimming removed 4 bases from V and 0 bases from J, with 13 bases in between. Germline V gene lookup returns CDR1 WNHNN and CDR2 SYGVQD (reference sequence). This CDR3 has 15 amino acids.

V gene TRBV10-2 combines with J gene TRBJ2-3, with TRBD1 identical over 10 bases. With V trimmed by 2 bases and J by 3 bases, 2 bases remained unmatched. Looked up from germline, CDR1 is WSHSY and CDR2 is SAAADI. CDR3 length: 15 residues. For the CDR3, the DNA is TGCGCCAGCAGTGAGAGGACAGGGGGGACAGATACGCAGTATTTT. Protein product: CASSERTGGTDTQYF.

The rearrangement links TRBV5-1 to TRBJ2-3; the match to TRBD2 covers 11 bases. With V trimmed by 1 base and J by 5 bases, 6 bases remained unmatched. Germline CDR1 SGHRS, CDR2 YFSETQ. This CDR3 has 16 amino acids. CDR3 coding DNA: TGCGCCAGCAGCTTGACTAGCGGGAGTGTGAGAGATACGCAGTATTTT. Its protein product is CASSLTSGSVRDTQYF.

The rearrangement joins TRBV27 to TRBJ1-4; possibly TRBD1 for D (6 bases). The ends were cut back, 8 bases at V and 5 bases at J, with 12 bases in the middle. This CDR3 is built from 13 residues. Per the germline V gene, CDR1 is MNHEY and CDR2 is SMNVEV (reference sequence). The CDR3 sequence is CASCHRANEKLFF. For the CDR3, the DNA is TGTGCCAGCTGCCACAGGGCGAATGAAAAACTGTTTTTT.